Shown below are 18 T cell receptor beta chains from a single sample sequenced in a study of T cell repertoires in cytomegalovirus infection. MiXCR, run by TCRdb on the reads, gives a single entry per CDR3 protein. The table lists some 220,000 distinct CDR3 sequences, around an eighth of them singletons. Sample: PBMCs. The receptors originated from a human donor in good health (CMV status not recorded). Some clones in this sample may be carry-over from other donors' samples.

This clonotype occurred many times. The chain carries TRBV12-3 or TRBV12-4 and TRBJ1-2, with 7 bases matching TRBD1. The CDR3 consists of 15 residues. Trimming removed 7 bases from V and 8 bases from J; junction bases left unmatched: 16. CDR3 protein: CASTSRRGLREGYTF. The CDR3 DNA is TGTGCCAGCACCTCTCGAAGGGGGCTACGTGAGGGCTACACCTTC.

The V call is TRBV6-2 or TRBV6-3, the J call TRBJ2-1; the D is unclear. This CDR3 is built from 12 residues. From germline, CDR1 is MNHEY and CDR2 SVGEGT. Trimming removed 2 bases at V and 5 bases at J, with 4 bases between. In DNA, the CDR3 is TGTGCCAGCAGTTACAGGGACAATGAGCAGTTCTTC. Translating gives CASSYRDNEQFF.

This sequence joins TRBV7-3 and TRBJ2-1, with TRBD2 matching 11 bases. There are 18 residues in the CDR3. CDR1 is SGHTA and CDR2 is FQGTGA in the germline V gene. V was clipped by 5 bases and J by 0 bases; unmatched bases: 9. CDR3 nucleotide sequence: TGTGCCAGCAGCCTCCCAGGGACTAGCGGAAGCTCCTACAATGAGCAGTTCTTC. Amino acids: CASSLPGTSGSSYNEQFF.

The rearrangement joins TRBV19 to TRBJ1-2; perhaps TRBD1 as D (5 bases). CDR1 is LNHDA and CDR2 is SQIVND in the germline V gene (reference sequence). The CDR3 has 20 amino acids. V was clipped by 5 bases and J by 4 bases, with 32 bases between them. The CDR3 is CASSPWGGQHLSGTFYGYTF. In nucleotides, the CDR3 is TGTGCCAGTAGTCCATGGGGCGGGCAGCACCTCTCCGGCACCTTCTATGGCTACACCTTC.

In regard to this clonotype: This may be a read error, as it is one base from a much larger clone. J is TRBJ1-5 and V is TRBV30; D might be TRBD1 (6 bases). CDR1 GTSNPN and CDR2 SVGIG come from the germline V gene (reference sequence). This CDR3 is 14 amino acids long. The chain's CDR3 is CAWSVEGGSQTQHF. DNA of the CDR3: TGTGCCTGGAGTGTAGAAGGGGGAAGTCAGACCCAGCATTTT.

This clonotype was observed a handful of times. The chain is built from TRBV6-2 or TRBV6-3 and TRBJ2-7; D gene uncertain. V was trimmed by 0 bases and J by 7 bases, leaving 10 bases between them. Germline CDR1 reads MNHEY; CDR2 reads SVGEGT. The CDR3 spans 13 residues. The CDR3 sequence: CASSYSRFGEQYF. CDR3 nucleotide sequence: TGTGCCAGCAGTTACTCGAGATTCGGAGAGCAGTACTTC.

This clonotype appeared a few times. V gene TRBV19 combines with J gene TRBJ1-4; TRBD1 is a possible D gene (5 bases). This CDR3 comprises 16 residues. Germline V gene lookup returns CDR1 LNHDA and CDR2 SQIVND (reference sequence). Trimming removed 5 bases at V and 0 bases at J, with 13 bases between. The chain's CDR3 is CASSVQGIATNEKLFF. CDR3 nucleotide sequence: TGTGCCAGTAGTGTTCAGGGAATTGCAACTAATGAAAAACTGTTTTTT.

This clonotype was detected many times. The chain uses TRBV5-5 and TRBJ2-1, with TRBD2 identical over 10 bases. Germline CDR1 reads SGHKS; CDR2 reads YYEKEE (reference sequence). The length of the CDR3 is 17 residues. Trimming at V came to 7 bases and at J to 0 bases, leaving 10 bases not matched to a gene. In nucleotides, the CDR3 is TGTGCCAGCCTTACACTAGCGGGGACCAGCTCCTACAATGAGCAGTTCTTC. It specifies CASLTLAGTSSYNEQFF.

Comments on this clonotype: This may arise from a read error, as a much more abundant clone is one base away. The chain joins TRBV7-2 to TRBJ2-5; 15 bases match TRBD2. Unmatched junction bases numbered 4, after V lost 5 bases and J lost 0 bases. The CDR3 has 17 residues. Germline V lookup: CDR1 SGHTA, CDR2 FQGNSA. CDR3 sequence: CASSLGTSGRYQETQYF. The CDR3, as DNA: TGTGCCAGCAGCCTAGGGACTAGCGGGAGGTACCAAGAGACCCAGTACTTC.

This clonotype has at least ten counts. The V gene is TRBV4-2, the J gene TRBJ2-3, with 7 bases matching TRBD2. Germline V gives CDR1 LGHNA, CDR2 YNFKEQ. The CDR3 loop spans 19 amino acids. J gave up 1 base and V 0 bases, and 13 bases lay outside the gene matches. The CDR3 loop is CASSQEARRASGRTDTQYF. As DNA, the CDR3 is TGTGCCAGCAGCCAAGAAGCTCGAAGGGCTAGCGGCCGCACAGATACGCAGTATTTT.

The chain is built from TRBV5-1 and TRBJ2-5; D is unresolved. Germline V gene data show CDR1 as SGHRS and CDR2 as YFSETQ. V dropped 0 bases and J dropped 3 bases, with 6 bases sitting between them. There are 13 residues in the CDR3. CDR3: CASSLALEETQYF. As DNA, the CDR3 is TGCGCCAGCAGCTTGGCGCTAGAAGAGACCCAGTACTTC.

In its sample, this clonotype was seen many times. The CDR3 is CASTTSSGIQETQYF. In nucleotides, the CDR3 is TGTGCCAGCACCACCTCAAGCGGCATCCAAGAGACCCAGTACTTC. The chain employs TRBV12-3 or TRBV12-4 and TRBJ2-5, with a tentative D call TRBD2 (5 bases). Trimming left V 7 bases short and J 1 base short, with 16 bases between. The CDR3 length is 15 residues.

The chain links TRBV14 to TRBJ1-1; D may be TRBD1 (6 bases). The CDR3 length is 15 residues. The ends were cut back, 4 bases at V and 3 bases at J, with 15 bases in the middle. Germline CDR1 SGHDN, CDR2 FVKESK. CDR3 region: CASSRGGPWDTEAFF. CDR3 nucleotides: TGTGCCAGCAGCCGGGGGGGGCCCTGGGACACTGAAGCTTTCTTT.

This clonotype is labeled medium-sized. This chain uses TRBV7-2 with TRBJ2-2; D is uncertain. V lost 1 base and J 6 bases, leaving 3 bases between the germline ends. Germline V gene data show CDR1 as SGHTA and CDR2 as FQGNSA. CDR3 length: 12 residues. In nucleotides, the CDR3 is TGTGCCAGCAGCTTAGGGGCCGGGGAGCTGTTTTTT. Its translation: CASSLGAGELFF.

In its sample, this clonotype was seen a few times. The V gene is TRBV7-8, the J gene TRBJ1-6; D ambiguous. This CDR3 spans 15 amino acids. The germline gives CDR1 SGHVS, CDR2 FQNEAQ. V was clipped by 2 bases and J by 10 bases, with 15 bases between them. CDR3 sequence: CASSLTDSRVSPLHF. In DNA, the CDR3 is TGTGCCAGCAGCTTAACGGACTCTCGGGTGTCACCCCTCCACTTT. The complete variable domain, with remaining parts taken from reference TRBV7-8 and TRBJ1-6, reads GAGVSQSPRYKVAKRGQDVALRCDPISGHVSLFWYQQALGQGPEFLTYFQNEAQLDKSGLPSDRFFAERPEGSVSTLKIQRTQQEDSAVYLCASSLTDSRVSPLHFGNGTRLTVT.

This clonotype was seen at least ten times. V usage is TRBV7-3 and J usage is TRBJ2-1; 9 bases are a match to TRBD1. The germline V gene has CDR1 SGHTA and CDR2 FQGTGA. Trimming at V came to 5 bases and at J to 6 bases, leaving 5 bases not matched to a gene. The CDR3 is made up of 14 amino acids. The CDR3 DNA reads TGTGCCAGCAGCCGGGACAGGGCGAGCAATGAGCAGTTCTTC. Amino acids: CASSRDRASNEQFF.

J is TRBJ2-6 and V is TRBV5-1; D remains unclear. Between the trimmed V and J ends, which lost 2 bases and 0 bases, there was a span of 12 bases. The germline gives CDR1 SGHRS, CDR2 YFSETQ. CDR3 length: 17 amino acids. The CDR3 DNA follows: TGCGCCAGCAGCTTCGGGCAGATTCTCTCTGGGGCCAACGTCCTGACTTTC. Protein product: CASSFGQILSGANVLTF. The whole variable domain, remainder taken from reference TRBV5-1 and TRBJ2-6, is KAGVTQTPRYLIKTRGQQVTLSCSPISGHRSVSWYQQTPGQGLQFLFEYFSETQRNKGNFPGRFSGRQFSNSRSEMNVSTLELGDSALYLCASSFGQILSGANVLTFGAGSRLTVL.

This clonotype was counted ten times or more. The gene calls are TRBV7-8 and TRBJ1-4; D is perhaps TRBD1 (5 bases). The CDR3 covers 14 residues. The germline V and J ends were trimmed by 1 base and 4 bases, with 7 bases remaining between them. The germline V gene has CDR1 SGHVS and CDR2 FQNEAQ. The chain's CDR3 is CASSLGQGNEKLFF. As DNA, the CDR3 is TGTGCCAGCAGCTTAGGGCAGGGTAATGAAAAACTGTTTTTT.